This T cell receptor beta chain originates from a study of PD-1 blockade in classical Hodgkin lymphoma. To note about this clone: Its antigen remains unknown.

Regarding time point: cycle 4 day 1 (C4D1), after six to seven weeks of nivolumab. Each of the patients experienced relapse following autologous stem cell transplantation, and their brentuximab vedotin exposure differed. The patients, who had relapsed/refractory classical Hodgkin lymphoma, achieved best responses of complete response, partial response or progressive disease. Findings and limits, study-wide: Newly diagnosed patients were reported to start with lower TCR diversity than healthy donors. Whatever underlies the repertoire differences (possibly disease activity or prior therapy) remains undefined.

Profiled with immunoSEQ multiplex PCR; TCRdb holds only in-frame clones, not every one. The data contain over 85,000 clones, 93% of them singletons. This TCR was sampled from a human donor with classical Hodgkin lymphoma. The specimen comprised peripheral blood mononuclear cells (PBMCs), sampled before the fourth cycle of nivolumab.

The CDR3 here is CASRADVSSGNTIYF. In nucleotides, the CDR3 is TGTGCCAGCAGGGCGGACGTAAGCTCTGGAAACACCATATATTTT. The J gene is TRBJ1-3, the V gene TRBV6-1; D unclear. Trimming left V 6 bases short and J 0 bases short, with 12 bases between. This CDR3 comprises 15 residues. The germline V gene has CDR1 MNHNS and CDR2 SASEGT.